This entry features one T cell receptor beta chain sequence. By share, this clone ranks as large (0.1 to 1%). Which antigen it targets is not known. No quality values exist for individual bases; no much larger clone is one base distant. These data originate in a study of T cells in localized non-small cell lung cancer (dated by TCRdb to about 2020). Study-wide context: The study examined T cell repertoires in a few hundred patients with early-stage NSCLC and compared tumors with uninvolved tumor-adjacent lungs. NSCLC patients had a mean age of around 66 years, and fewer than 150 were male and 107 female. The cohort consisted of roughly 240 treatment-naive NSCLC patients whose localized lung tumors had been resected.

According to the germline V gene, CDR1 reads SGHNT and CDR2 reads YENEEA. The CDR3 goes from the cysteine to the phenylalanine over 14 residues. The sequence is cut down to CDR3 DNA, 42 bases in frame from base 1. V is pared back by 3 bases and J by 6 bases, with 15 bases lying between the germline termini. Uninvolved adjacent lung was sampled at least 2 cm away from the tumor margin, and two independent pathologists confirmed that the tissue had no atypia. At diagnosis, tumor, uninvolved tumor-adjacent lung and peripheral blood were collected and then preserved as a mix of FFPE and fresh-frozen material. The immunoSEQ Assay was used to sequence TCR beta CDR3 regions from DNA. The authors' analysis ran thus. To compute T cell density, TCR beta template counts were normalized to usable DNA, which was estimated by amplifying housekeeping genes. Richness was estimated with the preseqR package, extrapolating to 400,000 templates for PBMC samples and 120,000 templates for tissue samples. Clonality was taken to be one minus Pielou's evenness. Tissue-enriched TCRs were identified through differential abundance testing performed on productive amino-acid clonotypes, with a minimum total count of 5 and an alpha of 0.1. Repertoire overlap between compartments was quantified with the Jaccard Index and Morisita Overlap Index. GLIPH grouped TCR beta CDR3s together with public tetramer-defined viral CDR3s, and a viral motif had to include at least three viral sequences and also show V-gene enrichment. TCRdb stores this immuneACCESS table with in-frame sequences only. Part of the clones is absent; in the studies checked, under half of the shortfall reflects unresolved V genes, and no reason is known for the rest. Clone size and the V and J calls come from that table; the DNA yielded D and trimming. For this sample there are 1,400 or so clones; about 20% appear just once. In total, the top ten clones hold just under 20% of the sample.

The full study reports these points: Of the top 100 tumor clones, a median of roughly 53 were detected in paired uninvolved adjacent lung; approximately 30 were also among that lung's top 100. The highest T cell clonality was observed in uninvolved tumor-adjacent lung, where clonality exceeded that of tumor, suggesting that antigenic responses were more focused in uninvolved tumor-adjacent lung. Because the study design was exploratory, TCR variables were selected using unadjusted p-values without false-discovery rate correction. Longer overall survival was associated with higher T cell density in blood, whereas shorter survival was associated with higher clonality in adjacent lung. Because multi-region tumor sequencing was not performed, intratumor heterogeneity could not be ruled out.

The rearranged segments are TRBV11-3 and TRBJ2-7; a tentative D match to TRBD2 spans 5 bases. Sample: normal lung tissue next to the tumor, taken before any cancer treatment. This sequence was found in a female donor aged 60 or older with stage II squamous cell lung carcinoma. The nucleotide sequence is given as TGTGCCAGCAGCTTGGGGTGGGGAGTCGGCGAGCAGTACTTC. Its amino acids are CASSLGWGVGEQYF.